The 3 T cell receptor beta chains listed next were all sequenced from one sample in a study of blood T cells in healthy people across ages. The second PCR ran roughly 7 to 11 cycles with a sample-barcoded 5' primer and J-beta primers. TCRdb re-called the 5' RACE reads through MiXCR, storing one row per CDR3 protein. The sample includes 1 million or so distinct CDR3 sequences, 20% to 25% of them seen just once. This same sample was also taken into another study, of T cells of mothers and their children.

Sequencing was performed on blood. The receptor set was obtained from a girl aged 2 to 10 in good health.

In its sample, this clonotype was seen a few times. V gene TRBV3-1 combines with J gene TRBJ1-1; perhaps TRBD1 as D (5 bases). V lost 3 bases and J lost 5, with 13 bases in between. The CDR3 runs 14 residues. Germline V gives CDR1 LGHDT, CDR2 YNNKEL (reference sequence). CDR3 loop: CASSHLSGRTEAFF. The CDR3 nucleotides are TGTGCCAGCAGCCATCTTTCAGGGAGGACTGAAGCTTTCTTT. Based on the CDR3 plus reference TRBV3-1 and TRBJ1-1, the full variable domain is DTAVSQTPKYLVTQMGNDKSIKCEQNLGHDTMYWYKQDSKKFLKIMFSYNNKELIINETVPNRFSPKSPDKAHLNLHINSLELGDSAVYFCASSHLSGRTEAFFGQGTRLTVV.

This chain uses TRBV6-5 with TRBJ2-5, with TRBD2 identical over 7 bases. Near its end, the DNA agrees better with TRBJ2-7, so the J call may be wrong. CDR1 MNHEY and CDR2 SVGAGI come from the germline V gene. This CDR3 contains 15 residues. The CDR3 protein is CASSFGRGFSYEQYF. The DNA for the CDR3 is TGTGCCAGCAGTTTCGGGCGGGGGTTCTCCTACGAGCAGTACTTC.

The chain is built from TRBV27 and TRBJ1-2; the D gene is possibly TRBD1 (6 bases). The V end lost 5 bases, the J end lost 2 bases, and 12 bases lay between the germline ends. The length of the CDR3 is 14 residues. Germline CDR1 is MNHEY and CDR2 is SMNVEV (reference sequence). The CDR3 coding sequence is TGTGCCAGCAGTCTTGACAGGAGAAACTATGGCTACACCTTC. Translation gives CASSLDRRNYGYTF.